Reported below is one T cell receptor (beta chain). Followed over time, Seattle patients had been enrolled while infection was active. This specimen belongs to a study of blood T cell repertoires in COVID-19. Study at large: From T cells, B-cell-depleted T cells, or PBMCs came the material, which was cDNA or gDNA.

V trimming: 3 bases; J trimming: 4 bases; junction bases outside the gene matches: 6. CDR3 length equals 15 residues. Germline CDR1 LNHDA, CDR2 SQIVND (reference sequence). Profiled with immunoSEQ multiplex PCR; TCRdb holds only in-frame clones, not every one. The sample holds about 76,000 clones, more than 75% seen once. V is TRBV19 and J is TRBJ1-2, with 9 bases aligning to TRBD1. Material for sequencing was peripheral blood. The origin of this receptor is a man aged 60-69 years with COVID-19, enrolled during active disease. DNA of the CDR3: TGTGCCAGTAGTATCGGGACAGGGAGTTTCTATGGCTACACCTTC. Protein sequence: CASSIGTGSFYGYTF.